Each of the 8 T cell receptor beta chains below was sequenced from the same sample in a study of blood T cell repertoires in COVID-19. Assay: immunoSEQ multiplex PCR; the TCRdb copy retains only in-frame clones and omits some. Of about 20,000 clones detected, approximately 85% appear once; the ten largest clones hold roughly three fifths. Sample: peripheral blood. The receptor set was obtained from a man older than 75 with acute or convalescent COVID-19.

Written as DNA, the CDR3 is TGTGCCAGCCGATTCCGGAGCTCCTACAATGAGCAGTTCTTC. Residues: CASRFRSSYNEQFF. The V gene is TRBV28, the J gene TRBJ2-1; D is ambiguous. Germline CDR1 is MDHEN and CDR2 is SYDVKM. Trimming took 8 bases from V and 0 from J, leaving 11 bases between them. The CDR3 is 14 residues long. The variable domain in full, with the rest retrieved from reference TRBV28 and TRBJ2-1, is DVKVTQSSRYLVKRTGEKVFLECVQDMDHENMFWYRQDPGLGLRLIYFSYDVKMKEKGDIPEGYSVSREKKERFSLILESASTNQTSMYLCASRFRSSYNEQFFGPGTRLTVL.

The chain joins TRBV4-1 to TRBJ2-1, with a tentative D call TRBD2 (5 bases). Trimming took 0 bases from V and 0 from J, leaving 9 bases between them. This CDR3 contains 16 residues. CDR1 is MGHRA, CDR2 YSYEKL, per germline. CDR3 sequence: CASSQDSVNSYNEQFF. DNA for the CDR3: TGCGCCAGCAGCCAAGATAGCGTGAACTCCTACAATGAGCAGTTCTTC.

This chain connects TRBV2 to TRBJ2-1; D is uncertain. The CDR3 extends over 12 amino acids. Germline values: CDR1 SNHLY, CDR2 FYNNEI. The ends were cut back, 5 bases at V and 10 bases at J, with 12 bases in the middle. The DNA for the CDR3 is TGTGCCAGCAGTCTCAGATGGTTCGAGCAGTTCTTC. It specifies CASSLRWFEQFF.

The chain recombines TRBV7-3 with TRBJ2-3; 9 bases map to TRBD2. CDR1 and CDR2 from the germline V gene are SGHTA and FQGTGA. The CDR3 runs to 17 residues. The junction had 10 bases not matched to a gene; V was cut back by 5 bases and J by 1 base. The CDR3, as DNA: TGTGCCAGCAGCGACCCTTATAGCGGGAGCGGCACAGATACGCAGTATTTT. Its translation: CASSDPYSGSGTDTQYF.

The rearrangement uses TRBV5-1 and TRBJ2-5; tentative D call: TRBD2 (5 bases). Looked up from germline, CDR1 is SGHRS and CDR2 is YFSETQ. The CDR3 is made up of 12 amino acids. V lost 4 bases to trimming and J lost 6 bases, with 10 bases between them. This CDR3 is CASSGSTKTQYF. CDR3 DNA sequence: TGCGCCAGCAGCGGGAGCACTAAGACCCAGTACTTC.

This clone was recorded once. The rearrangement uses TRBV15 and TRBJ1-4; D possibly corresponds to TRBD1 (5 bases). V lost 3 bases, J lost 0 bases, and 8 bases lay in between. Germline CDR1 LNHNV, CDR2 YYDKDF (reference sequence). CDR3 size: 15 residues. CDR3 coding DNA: TGTGCCACCAGCAGGGAACAGGCAACTAATGAAAAACTGTTTTTT. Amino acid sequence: CATSREQATNEKLFF. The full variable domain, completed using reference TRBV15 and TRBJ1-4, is DAMVIQNPRYQVTQFGKPVTLSCSQTLNHNVMYWYQQKSSQAPKLLFHYYDKDFNNEADTPDNFQSRRPNTSFCFLDIRSPGLGDTAMYLCATSREQATNEKLFFGSGTQLSVL.

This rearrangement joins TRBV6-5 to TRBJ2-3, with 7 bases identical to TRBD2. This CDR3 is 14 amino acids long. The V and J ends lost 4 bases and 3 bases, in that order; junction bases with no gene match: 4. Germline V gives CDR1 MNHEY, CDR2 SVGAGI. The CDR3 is CASSFRGETDTQYF. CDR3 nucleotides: TGTGCCAGCAGTTTTCGGGGGGAGACAGATACGCAGTATTTT.

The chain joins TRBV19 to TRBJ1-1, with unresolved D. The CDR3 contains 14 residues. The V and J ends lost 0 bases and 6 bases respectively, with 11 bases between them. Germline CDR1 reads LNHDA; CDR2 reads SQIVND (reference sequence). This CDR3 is CASSIDRRGSEAFF. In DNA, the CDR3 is TGTGCCAGTAGTATAGATAGACGCGGATCTGAAGCTTTCTTT.